The 21 T cell receptor beta chains below all came from one sample that was sequenced in a study of memory CD4+ T cells and cytomegalovirus serostatus. Repertoires were generated with immunoSEQ multiplex PCR, while TCRdb's copy carries only in-frame clones and drops some. The sample shows 45,000 to 65,000 clones, about 86% of them seen only once. Single viable CD3+CD4+CD8-CD45RO+ cells were sorted as the memory CD4+ T cells. The specimen sequenced was memory CD4+ T cells from blood. All receptors derive from an adult in good health and CMV-seropositive.

The V and J genes are TRBV7-3 and TRBJ2-3; possible D gene TRBD2, 5 bases. The CDR3 is made up of 14 amino acids. Germline V gives CDR1 SGHTA, CDR2 FQGTGA. Trimming removed 3 bases at V and 2 bases at J, with 9 bases between. This chain's CDR3 is CASSLVGDTDTQYF. CDR3 nucleotides: TGTGCCAGCAGCTTGGTCGGGGACACAGATACGCAGTATTTT.

This sequence joins TRBV9 and TRBJ2-5, with 10 positions matching TRBD2. With V trimmed by 0 bases and J by 7 bases, 6 bases remained unmatched. Germline-derived CDR1 and CDR2 are SGDLS and YYNGEE. The CDR3 is made up of 15 amino acids. CDR3 in amino acids: CASSVAASGGGTQYF. The CDR3 DNA is TGTGCCAGCAGCGTAGCGGCTAGCGGGGGTGGGACCCAGTACTTC.

CDR3 DNA: TGTGCCTGGAGTGTAGACTCGGGGGGCAATCAGCCCCAGCATTTT. Translated, it gives CAWSVDSGGNQPQHF. The rearrangement joins TRBV30 to TRBJ1-5, with a possible D match to TRBD1 (5 bases). Germline CDR1 reads GTSNPN; CDR2 reads SVGIG (reference sequence). Trimming stripped 0 bases from V and 2 bases from J, with 11 bases between. The CDR3 runs to 15 residues.

In its sample, this clone was seen a few times. V and J are TRBV9 and TRBJ2-2; no clear D gene. V lost 2 bases and J lost 1, with 3 bases in between. Germline-derived CDR1 and CDR2 are SGDLS and YYNGEE. The CDR3 covers 13 residues. CDR3 nucleotides: TGTGCCAGCAGCGTTATGAACACCGGGGAGCTGTTTTTT. This encodes CASSVMNTGELFF.

The chain combines TRBV9 with TRBJ2-4, with 11 bases aligning to TRBD1. Per the germline V gene, CDR1 is SGDLS and CDR2 is YYNGEE. Trimming at V came to 4 bases and at J to 8 bases, leaving 5 bases not matched to a gene. The CDR3 runs to 14 residues. The CDR3 nucleotides are TGTGCCAGCAGCTTCCGGGACAGGGGGGACATTCAGTACTTC. It is translated as CASSFRDRGDIQYF. Full variable domain (rest looked up from reference TRBV9 and TRBJ2-4): DSGVTQTPKHLITATGQRVTLRCSPRSGDLSVYWYQQSLDQGLQFLIQYYNGEERAKGNILERFSAQQFPDLHSELNLSSLELGDSALYFCASSFRDRGDIQYFGAGTRLSVL.

V usage is TRBV10-3 and J usage is TRBJ1-1; 7 nucleotides line up with TRBD1. The CDR3 is 13 residues long. The ends lost 10 bases at V and 0 bases at J; junction bases unmatched: 5. Germline assignment: CDR1 ENHRY and CDR2 SYGVKD. CDR3 sequence: CATQGQMNTEAFF. CDR3 nucleotide sequence: TGTGCCACACAGGGACAGATGAACACTGAAGCTTTCTTT.

J is TRBJ2-3 and V is TRBV5-4; D remains unclear. Looked up from germline, CDR1 is SGHNT and CDR2 is YYREEE (reference sequence). This CDR3 is 13 amino acids long. V was trimmed by 1 base and J by 6 bases, leaving 9 bases between them. CDR3 sequence (DNA): TGTGCCAGCAGCTTGATGTGGGTTGATACGCAGTATTTT. Amino acids: CASSLMWVDTQYF.

The chain combines TRBV7-9 with TRBJ1-4; D remains ambiguous. Germline V lookup: CDR1 SEHNR, CDR2 FQNEAQ (reference sequence). This CDR3 is built from 15 residues. Trimming shortened V by 8 bases and J by 0 bases, and 13 bases separated the two germline ends. CDR3: CASGRARTTNEKLFF. The DNA of the CDR3 is TGTGCCAGCGGGAGGGCCCGTACAACTAATGAAAAACTGTTTTTT.

J is TRBJ1-2 and V is TRBV6-1; 10 nucleotides match TRBD1. V lost 2 bases, J lost 0 bases, and 3 bases stayed unmatched. The CDR3 has 16 amino acids. Germline V gene data show CDR1 as MNHNS and CDR2 as SASEGT. CDR3 in amino acids: CASSEWDRGTNYGYTF. The CDR3 DNA reads TGTGCCAGCAGTGAATGGGACAGGGGTACTAACTATGGCTACACCTTC.

The chain couples TRBV19 to TRBJ1-5; 8 bases are a match to TRBD1. The junction had 8 bases not matched to a gene; V was cut back by 3 bases and J by 7 bases. The germline gives CDR1 LNHDA, CDR2 SQIVND (reference sequence). This CDR3 contains 15 residues. CDR3 region: CASSIQSGGRQPQHF. The CDR3, as DNA: TGTGCCAGTAGTATTCAGTCAGGGGGCCGACAGCCCCAGCATTTT.

The V gene is TRBV2, the J gene TRBJ2-7, with D unresolved. V was pared by 6 bases and J by 8 bases, with 14 bases between. Germline lookup yields CDR1 SNHLY and CDR2 FYNNEI. The CDR3 runs to 12 residues. CDR3 DNA: TGTGCCAGCAGGCCCCAGACGAGCAAGCAGTACTTC. It encodes CASRPQTSKQYF.

The V call is TRBV12-5, the J call TRBJ2-3; 8 bases are shared with TRBD2. V gave up 4 bases and J gave up 5 bases; unmatched junction bases: 5. This CDR3 contains 14 residues. Germline assignment: CDR1 LGHNT and CDR2 FRNRAP. The CDR3 spells CASGSSGGLDTQYF. CDR3 coding DNA: TGTGCTAGTGGTTCCTCGGGGGGGCTAGATACGCAGTATTTT.

J is TRBJ2-2 and V is TRBV27; D remains ambiguous. This CDR3 contains 13 residues. The germline gives CDR1 MNHEY, CDR2 SMNVEV (reference sequence). V was cut by 3 bases and J by 7 bases, with 9 bases left in between. CDR3 sequence (DNA): TGTGCCAGCAGTTTTCGCAGAGGCGGGGAGCTGTTTTTT. This encodes CASSFRRGGELFF.

The chain has TRBV5-6 and TRBJ1-2; no firm D call. Germline V gene data show CDR1 as SGHDT and CDR2 as YYEEEE. V dropped 4 bases and J dropped 5 bases, with 9 bases sitting between them. The CDR3 has 12 residues. The CDR3 sequence is CASSRTEYGYTF. The CDR3 nucleotides are TGTGCCAGCAGCCGGACGGAGTATGGCTACACCTTC.

The chain has TRBV7-3 and TRBJ2-5, with D unclear. V was shortened by 5 bases and J by 4 bases, with 11 bases between the two germline ends. CDR3 length equals 13 residues. CDR1 and CDR2 from the germline V gene are SGHTA and FQGTGA. This CDR3 reads CASSLGRLETQYF. The CDR3, as DNA: TGTGCCAGCAGCCTCGGACGATTAGAGACCCAGTACTTC.

This chain joins TRBV5-1 and TRBJ2-5; the D gene is possibly TRBD1 (5 bases). Trimming pared 1 base from V and 5 bases from J, leaving 12 bases between. The CDR3 is 14 residues long. CDR1 and CDR2 (germline): SGHRS, YFSETQ. The CDR3 loop is CASSLSGPMETQYF. The CDR3 nucleotides are TGCGCCAGCAGCTTGTCAGGGCCCATGGAGACCCAGTACTTC.

This chain links TRBV4-1 with TRBJ1-2; unclear D gene. With 0 bases removed from V and 6 bases from J, the gap between germline ends came to 5 bases. The CDR3 is made up of 12 amino acids. The germline gives CDR1 MGHRA, CDR2 YSYEKL. The CDR3 DNA reads TGCGCCAGCAGCCAAGATGGGGATGGCTACACCTTC. As protein: CASSQDGDGYTF.

This clone was seen only a few times. The chain has TRBV7-9 and TRBJ2-7, with 8 bases aligning to TRBD1. CDR3 length: 14 residues. Unmatched junction bases numbered 8, after V lost 7 bases and J lost 3 bases. In germline, CDR1 is SEHNR, CDR2 FQNEAQ (reference sequence). The CDR3 loop reads CASTVQGASYEQYF. As DNA, the CDR3 is TGTGCCAGCACCGTCCAGGGGGCGAGCTACGAGCAGTACTTC.

The chain has TRBV28 and TRBJ2-7; tentatively, D is TRBD2 (5 bases). The germline CDR1 and CDR2 sequences are MDHEN and SYDVKM. This CDR3 has 17 amino acids. Trimming took 3 bases from V and 3 from J, leaving 21 bases between them. The CDR3 is CASSFVLRDPQNYEQYF. CDR3 coding DNA: TGTGCCAGCAGTTTCGTTCTCCGGGATCCCCAAAACTACGAGCAGTACTTC.

This sequence joins TRBV6-1 and TRBJ1-1; 10 bases align to TRBD1. V shed 10 bases and J 4 bases; nucleotides not matched to a gene: 9. The CDR3 loop spans 14 amino acids. From germline, CDR1 is MNHNS and CDR2 SASEGT. The CDR3 spells CAICLTGGITEAFF. The CDR3 nucleotides are TGTGCCATCTGCTTGACAGGGGGCATCACTGAAGCTTTCTTT.

This clone appeared a single time. The rearrangement links TRBV19 to TRBJ1-1; TRBD1 matches 9 bases. This CDR3 comprises 15 residues. CDR1 LNHDA and CDR2 SQIVND come from the germline V gene (reference sequence). The trim removed 4 bases at V and 7 bases at J, leaving 10 bases unmatched. In DNA, the CDR3 is TGTGCCAGTAGTACCACAACAGGGGGCCGGGGTGAAGCTTTCTTT. It translates to CASSTTTGGRGEAFF.